This T cell receptor beta chain came from a study of T cells in women clearing cervical HPV infection. Study context: Cases were women with histologically confirmed HPV16-related CIN3 or worse, including a couple of invasive cancers. Controls' single incident HPV16 infection cleared within 12 months without precancer. The study, taken as a whole, reports: T-cell numbers per sample were unknown and may explain richness differences.

The CDR3 contains 14 residues. Germline CDR1 reads KGHSH; CDR2 reads LQKENI. Comment on this clone: Antigen unknown. From the germline J gene comes the end of the CDR3, since the read stops 3 residues before it.

immunoSEQ multiplex PCR used an average of about 1,200 ng genomic DNA. The repertoire was sequenced with immunoSEQ multiplex PCR; TCRdb's copy has only in-frame clones and lacks some. This sample lists tens of thousands of clones; its ten largest clones have approximately 8.4%. The receptor's source is a woman aged 18 to 75 with a cervical HPV16 infection that either progressed to CIN3+ or cleared (not recorded which). Input material: blood buffy coat. The chain is built from TRBV18 and TRBJ2-2; perhaps TRBD1 as D (7 bases). CDR3 DNA, as far as it was read: TGTGCCAGCTCATCAGGGGGGCTGGTTGAAAAG. This sequence encodes CASSSGGLVEK. In full, the CDR3 reads CASSSGGLVEKLFF.